The clone carrying this T cell receptor beta chain was seen once. V lost 6 bases and J lost 6, with 8 bases in between. This CDR3 has 11 amino acids. Germline CDR1 and CDR2: LNHDA and SQIVND (reference sequence). These data are taken from a study of cytomegalovirus exposure and HLA in healthy donors. The PCR made use of 60 Vbeta and 13 Jbeta primers. Some clones are missing from TCRdb's copy, which holds only in-frame ones; the method was immunoSEQ multiplex PCR. The table includes fewer than 200,000 clones, roughly 84% detected once. The clonotype originates from a girl under three years old in good health and CMV-seronegative. The specimen sequenced was PBMCs. The rearrangement links TRBV19 to TRBJ1-1; perhaps TRBD1 as D (6 bases). The CDR3 loop reads CASSHRAEAFF. The CDR3 region has the DNA TGTGCCAGTAGCCACAGGGCTGAAGCTTTCTTT. The full variable domain, completed using reference TRBV19 and TRBJ1-1, is DGGITQSPKYLFRKEGQNVTLSCEQNLNHDAMYWYRQDPGQGLRLIYYSQIVNDFQKGDIAEGYSVSREKKESFPLTVTSAQKNPTAFYLCASSHRAEAFFGQGTRLTVV.